The T cell receptor (beta chain) described here comes from a study of Ad26.COV2.S vaccination and SARS-CoV-2 variants. Findings and limits, study-wide: Measures of TCR breadth and depth may have fallen short of total T cell responses. Recipients of either vaccine or placebo displayed similar breadth of non-spike TCRs. After vaccination, reports described spike-specific CD8+ and CD4+ T cell responses as showing substantial breadth.

The sample's treatment: roughly 20 received Ad26.COV2.S at low or high dose, single or two shots; roughly five received placebo; per-sample allocation not given. Day 63 after the first vaccine or placebo injection was the time point for sampling. This clone was detected only once. What it recognizes is unknown. From germline, CDR1 is KGHSH and CDR2 LQKENI. The germline V and J ends were trimmed by 5 bases and 8 bases, with 12 bases remaining between them. The CDR3 is 13 amino acids. Using immunoSEQ multiplex PCR, the repertoire was profiled, and TCRdb retains in-frame clones only, with some absent. This table holds about 350,000 clones, around 89% found once.

The TCR was taken from a person aged 18 to 59 who received the Ad26.COV2.S COVID-19 vaccine or a placebo. The rearrangement joins TRBV18 to TRBJ1-4; perhaps TRBD1 as D (5 bases). Sequenced material: peripheral blood, taken in a trial of Ad26.COV2.S vaccine versus placebo. The CDR3 DNA reads TGTGCCAGCTCATCCCAGGGTTTGGAAAAACTGTTTTTT. Translation gives CASSSQGLEKLFF.